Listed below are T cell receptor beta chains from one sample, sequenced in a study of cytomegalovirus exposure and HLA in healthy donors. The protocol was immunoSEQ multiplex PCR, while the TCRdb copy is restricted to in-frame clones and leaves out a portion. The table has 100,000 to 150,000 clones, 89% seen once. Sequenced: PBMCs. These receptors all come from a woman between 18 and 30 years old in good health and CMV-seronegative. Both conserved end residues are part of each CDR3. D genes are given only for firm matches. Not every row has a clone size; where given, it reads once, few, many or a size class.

CDR3aa: CASRDRWDRDNEQYF
CDR3nt: TGCGCCAGCAGGGATAGGTGGGACAGGGATAACGAGCAGTACTTC
j_gene: TRBJ2-7
abundance: -
v_gene: TRBV10-1
d_gene: TRBD1

CDR3aa: CASTGQDSPLHF
CDR3nt: TGTGCCAGCACCGGACAGGATTCACCCCTCCACTTT
j_gene: TRBJ1-6
abundance: -
v_gene: TRBV6-1
d_gene: TRBD1

CDR3aa: CASSLYFGTEAFF
CDR3nt: TGTGCCAGCAGCCTATACTTCGGCACTGAAGCTTTCTTT
j_gene: TRBJ1-1
abundance: -
v_gene: TRBV7-2
d_gene: -

CDR3aa: CASSVEPRGSAEAFF
CDR3nt: TGTGCCAGCAGCGTAGAACCTCGGGGGAGCGCTGAAGCTTTCTTT
j_gene: TRBJ1-1
abundance: few
v_gene: TRBV9
d_gene: -

CDR3aa: CASSEGPRGHRHF
CDR3nt: TGTGCCAGCAGTGAGGGGCCGAGGGGGCACCGGCATTTT
j_gene: TRBJ1-5
abundance: -
v_gene: TRBV2
d_gene: TRBD1

CDR3aa: CASSPMDRAFNQPQHF
CDR3nt: TGTGCCAGCAGCCCGATGGACAGGGCTTTCAATCAGCCCCAGCATTTT
j_gene: TRBJ1-5
abundance: -
v_gene: TRBV5-5
d_gene: TRBD1

CDR3aa: CAISESRSTEAFF
CDR3nt: TGTGCCATCAGTGAGTCACGGTCCACTGAAGCTTTCTTT
j_gene: TRBJ1-1
abundance: -
v_gene: TRBV10-3
d_gene: -

CDR3aa: CASSLGQGLSTEAFF
CDR3nt: TGTGCCAGCAGCTTGGGACAGGGTCTTAGCACTGAAGCTTTCTTT
j_gene: TRBJ1-1
abundance: -
v_gene: TRBV5-4
d_gene: TRBD1

CDR3aa: CASRTGGYSNTEAFF
CDR3nt: TGTGCCAGCAGGACAGGGGGCTACTCTAACACTGAAGCTTTCTTT
j_gene: TRBJ1-1
abundance: -
v_gene: TRBV6-1
d_gene: TRBD1

CDR3aa: CASSLVSGGQETQYF
CDR3nt: TGTGCCAGCAGCTTAGTTTCAGGGGGCCAAGAGACCCAGTACTTC
j_gene: TRBJ2-5
abundance: -
v_gene: TRBV7-2
d_gene: TRBD1

CDR3aa: CASSQTPEGFQPQHF
CDR3nt: TGTGCCAGCAGCCAGACCCCGGAGGGGTTTCAGCCCCAGCATTTT
j_gene: TRBJ1-5
abundance: -
v_gene: TRBV4-2
d_gene: -

CDR3aa: CASSAAGVRGNEQFF
CDR3nt: TGTGCCAGCAGCGCCGCCGGGGTCCGGGGGAATGAGCAGTTCTTC
j_gene: TRBJ2-1
abundance: -
v_gene: TRBV9
d_gene: -

CDR3aa: CASSLSGSTYQETQYF
CDR3nt: TGTGCCAGCAGCCTGTCGGGGTCTACGTACCAAGAGACCCAGTACTTC
j_gene: TRBJ2-5
abundance: -
v_gene: TRBV5-4
d_gene: -

CDR3aa: CASSSGQTNEKLFF
CDR3nt: TGTGCCAGCAGTTCAGGGCAGACTAATGAAAAACTGTTTTTT
j_gene: TRBJ1-4
abundance: once
v_gene: TRBV28
d_gene: -

CDR3aa: CASSPQDVGQETQYF
CDR3nt: TGTGCCAGCAGCCCCCAGGATGTAGGCCAAGAGACCCAGTACTTC
j_gene: TRBJ2-5
abundance: once
v_gene: TRBV21-1
d_gene: -